This entry is about one TCR beta chain. In TCRdb, the RT-PCR reads were re-called with MiXCR into one record per CDR3 protein. The table records over 400,000 distinct CDR3 sequences, 16% of them present only once. This record comes from a study of patients and donors after allogeneic stem cell transplantation. After removal of 4 bases from V and 1 base from J, the junction contained 12 bases not matched to a gene. The CDR3 runs to 19 residues. Per germline, CDR1 KGHDR and CDR2 SFDVKD. The TCR comes from a human donor who was either an allogeneic HSCT recipient or a stem cell or donor lymphocyte infusion donor (not recorded which). It is not recorded whose cells these are; they may come from a transplant donor. The chain employs TRBV24-1 and TRBJ2-3, with TRBD2 identical over 11 bases. Input material: blood, either unsorted or a sorted T cell fraction (not recorded which). The CDR3 spells CATSETVLAGASGTDTQYF. CDR3 bases: TGTGCCACCAGTGAAACCGTACTAGCGGGAGCTTCGGGCACAGATACGCAGTATTTT.